This T cell receptor (beta chain) was sequenced in a study of spatial heterogeneity in lung cancer. On the study more broadly: Raw reads showed each unique TCR and UMI combination turning up more than ten times on average.

Time point noted: sample taken at primary tumor resection. This clonotype was seen more than once but under ten times. TCRdb recomputed calls from the 5' RACE reads with MiXCR, one row per CDR3 protein. The sample yields about 38,000 distinct CDR3 sequences, 7.5% to 8% seen once. Germline V gene lookup returns CDR1 KGHSH and CDR2 LQKENI. The V gene lost 3 bases and the J gene lost 7 bases, with 27 bases spanning the gap. The CDR3 spans 18 residues. This TCR was sampled from a male donor with early-stage non-small cell lung cancer. This sequence joins TRBV18 and TRBJ1-2; D possibly corresponds to TRBD1 (6 bases). This specimen was PBMCs, taken at surgery. The CDR3, as DNA: TGTGCCAGCTCACCCTCATCCCCGAAGATACAGGGAAGTGGTGGCTACACCTTC. This encodes CASSPSSPKIQGSGGYTF.